A selection of T cell receptor beta chains follows, all from one sample in a study of blood T cell repertoires in COVID-19. The repertoire was sequenced with immunoSEQ multiplex PCR; TCRdb's copy has only in-frame clones and lacks some. The sample records about 230,000 clones, roughly 86% being singletons. The sample consisted of PBMCs or T cells enriched from blood (not recorded which). The receptors derive from a woman in her thirties with acute COVID-19. The CDR3 runs from the conserved cysteine through the conserved F or W. A D gene is named only where the DNA matches it firmly. Clone size is not always given. Where it is, it says once, few, many or a class for expanded clones.

J | V | size | D | DNA | CDR3
TRBJ2-3 | TRBV7-9 | - | - | TGTGCCAGCAGCTTCTTTCGGGATAGCACAGATACGCAGTATTTT | CASSFFRDSTDTQYF
TRBJ2-3 | TRBV4-3 | once | TRBD1 | TGCGCCAGCAAGGGACAGGGGCTGGCAGATACGCAGTATTTT | CASKGQGLADTQYF
TRBJ1-2 | TRBV11-2 | - | TRBD1 | TGTGCCAGCAGTCAGACAGGGACGGATGGCTACACCTTC | CASSQTGTDGYTF
TRBJ2-3 | TRBV29-1 | - | - | TGCAGCGTGGCCAGCGCGAGCACAGATACGCAGTATTTT | CSVASASTDTQYF
TRBJ2-3 | TRBV7-6 | - | TRBD1 | TGTGCCAGCAGCTTAGGACCGGGACAGGCCACAGATACGCAGTATTTT | CASSLGPGQATDTQYF
TRBJ2-7 | TRBV19 | - | - | TGTGCCAGTAGCAAAACAGGGTCCAGCGAGCAGTACTTC | CASSKTGSSEQYF
TRBJ1-5 | TRBV28 | - | - | TGTGCCAGCAGTTTAAACCCCACAAATCAGCCCCAGCATTTT | CASSLNPTNQPQHF
TRBJ1-3 | TRBV18 | - | - | TGTGCCAGCTCCGGGGGGGCGGCGAAATCTGGAAACACCATATATTTT | CASSGGAAKSGNTIYF
TRBJ2-6 | TRBV25-1 | - | - | TGTGCCAGCAGTGACTCAACAGGGAACTCTGGGGCCAACGTCCTGACTTTC | CASSDSTGNSGANVLTF
TRBJ1-5 | TRBV19 | once | - | TGTGCCAGTAGGGGCAGCTTAATGCGCAATCAGCCCCAGCATTTT | CASRGSLMRNQPQHF
TRBJ2-6 | TRBV3-1/TRBV3-2 | - | - | TGTGCCAGCAGCCCCCGGGTAGGGAGTGATGTCCTGACTTTC | CASSPRVGSDVLTF
TRBJ2-2 | TRBV5-1 | few | - | TGCGCCAGCAGATCATCCGGGGGTGGCGGGGAGCTGTTTTTT | CASRSSGGGGELFF
TRBJ2-3 | TRBV21-1 | - | - | TGTGCCAGCAGCTCCCGTGTCGGGACTATGGCAGATACGCAGTATTTT | CASSSRVGTMADTQYF
TRBJ2-1 | TRBV7-9 | - | TRBD2 | TGTGCCAGCAGCCTCAGACTAGCGGGGGCCGAGGTCAATGAGCAGTTCTTC | CASSLRLAGAEVNEQFF
TRBJ2-2 | TRBV5-5 | - | TRBD1 | TGTGCCAGCAGCGAGACAGGGCGGGACACCGGGGAGCTGTTTTTT | CASSETGRDTGELFF
TRBJ2-7 | TRBV18 | few | TRBD1 | TGTGCCAGCTCACCCCAGGGACAGGGAAGCTCCTACGAGCAGTACTTC | CASSPQGQGSSYEQYF
TRBJ1-2 | TRBV9 | - | - | TGTGCCAGCACGGCCGGGACCGGGAGGAGAGATGGCTACACCTTC | CASTAGTGRRDGYTF
TRBJ1-1 | TRBV7-9 | - | TRBD1 | TGTGCCAGCAGCAAGACCCAGGGGGCCCGAACTGAAGCTTTCTTT | CASSKTQGARTEAFF
TRBJ1-5 | TRBV3-1/TRBV3-2 | - | TRBD1 | TGTGCCAGCAGCCCGAGGACAGGCCCCCAGCATTTT | CASSPRTGPQHF
TRBJ1-2 | TRBV10-3 | - | - | TGTGCCATCAGTGAGTCTGGCAGGGATGGCTACACCTTC | CAISESGRDGYTF
TRBJ2-2 | TRBV19 | - | TRBD2 | TGTGCCAGTAGTGCCTCCGTGGGGGGAGGGCGTAGCACCGGGGAGCTGTTTTTT | CASSASVGGGRSTGELFF
TRBJ1-2 | TRBV6-2/TRBV6-3 | - | - | TGTGCCAGCAGTTATTTTTCAGGCGACTATGGCTACACCTTC | CASSYFSGDYGYTF
TRBJ2-1 | TRBV18 | - | - | TGTGCCAGCTCACCAAGGGGCAGCTCCTACAATGAGCAGTTCTTC | CASSPRGSSYNEQFF
TRBJ1-5 | TRBV7-8 | once | - | TGTGCCAGCAGCTTTCTGGAGGGGCCGAGATATAGCAATCAGCCCCAGCATTTT | CASSFLEGPRYSNQPQHF
TRBJ1-1 | TRBV30 | once | TRBD1 | TGTGCCTGGAAGCAGGGGGCGAACACTGAAGCTTTCTTT | CAWKQGANTEAFF
TRBJ2-3 | TRBV5-1 | few | TRBD2 | TGCGCCAGCAGCGCACTAGCGGGGGGGACTGATACGCAGTATTTT | CASSALAGGTDTQYF
TRBJ1-1 | TRBV28 | - | - | TGTGCCAGCCGTACGGGACTCCCCCACACTGAAGCTTTCTTT | CASRTGLPHTEAFF
TRBJ2-1 | TRBV11-3 | - | TRBD2 | TGTGCCAGCAGCGATCGGGGGGGCTCCTACAATGAGCAGTTCTTC | CASSDRGGSYNEQFF
TRBJ2-3 | TRBV12-5 | - | - | TGTGCTAGTGGGGAAGGGGATAGCACAGATACGCAGTATTTT | CASGEGDSTDTQYF
TRBJ2-2 | TRBV19 | once | TRBD1 | TGTGCCACCTCGGACAGGGCTTTCCACGGGGAGCTGTTTTTT | CATSDRAFHGELFF
TRBJ2-5 | TRBV9 | - | - | TGTGCCAGCAGCGTAGAGGGGATACTATCACAAGAGACCCAGTACTTC | CASSVEGILSQETQYF
TRBJ2-2 | TRBV24-1 | - | TRBD2 | TGTGCCGCCCGTAGCGGGGGATTCACCGGGGAGCTGTTTTTT | CAARSGGFTGELFF
TRBJ2-1 | TRBV29-1 | - | TRBD2 | TGCAGCGTTAGCGGGGGGGCCCCCCACGAGCAGTTCTTC | CSVSGGAPHEQFF
TRBJ2-1 | TRBV2 | many | - | TGTGCCAGCAGTGCTTCAGGCTACAATGAGCAGTTCTTC | CASSASGYNEQFF
TRBJ2-7 | TRBV19 | - | TRBD1 | TGTGCCAGTAGTATTGGACAGGGGGCGTACGAGCAGTACTTC | CASSIGQGAYEQYF
TRBJ2-1 | TRBV10-3 | - | TRBD2 | TGTGCCATCAGTGAGGTAGCGGGGGGTAGGAATGAGCAGTTCTTC | CAISEVAGGRNEQFF
TRBJ2-7 | TRBV18 | - | - | TGTGCCACCAGGGACTCAGGCGCCTACGAGCAGTACTTC | CATRDSGAYEQYF
TRBJ1-2 | TRBV24-1 | - | - | TGTGCCACCAGTGACTCTCGACAGAATGGCTACACCTTC | CATSDSRQNGYTF
TRBJ1-1 | TRBV11-3 | - | - | TGTGCCAGCAGCTTAGATGGACAGTTAACTGAAGCTTTCTTT | CASSLDGQLTEAFF
TRBJ1-2 | TRBV7-5 | - | - | TGTGTCAGAAGCACGGGACAGCCTAGGGGTTATGGCTACACCTTC | CVRSTGQPRGYGYTF
TRBJ1-2 | TRBV28 | - | - | TGTGCCAGCAGCCCCATACAGGGAGATTATGGCTACACCTTC | CASSPIQGDYGYTF
TRBJ2-7 | TRBV5-1 | - | TRBD1 | TGCGCCAGCAGCTTGGGCCCCAACAGGGGAAGCTCCTACGAGCAGTACTTC | CASSLGPNRGSSYEQYF
TRBJ2-3 | TRBV9 | - | TRBD1 | TGTGCCAGCAGCGTAGCTGCGGGGACAGGAGATACGCAGTATTTT | CASSVAAGTGDTQYF
TRBJ1-1 | TRBV29-1 | - | TRBD1 | TGCAGCGTCGAGAACAGGGGTGAAGCTTTCTTT | CSVENRGEAFF
TRBJ1-1 | TRBV30 | - | - | TGTGCCTGGTCTCCTTCCAGGGTGAACACTGAAGCTTTCTTT | CAWSPSRVNTEAFF
TRBJ1-6 | TRBV7-2 | once | - | TGTGCCAGCAGCCAAATAGCCAGACCTAATTCACCCCTCCACTTT | CASSQIARPNSPLHF
TRBJ2-1 | TRBV9 | - | TRBD2 | TGTGCCAGCAGCGTAGGGGCCAGCGGGGGGCCGTACAATGAGCAGTTCTTC | CASSVGASGGPYNEQFF